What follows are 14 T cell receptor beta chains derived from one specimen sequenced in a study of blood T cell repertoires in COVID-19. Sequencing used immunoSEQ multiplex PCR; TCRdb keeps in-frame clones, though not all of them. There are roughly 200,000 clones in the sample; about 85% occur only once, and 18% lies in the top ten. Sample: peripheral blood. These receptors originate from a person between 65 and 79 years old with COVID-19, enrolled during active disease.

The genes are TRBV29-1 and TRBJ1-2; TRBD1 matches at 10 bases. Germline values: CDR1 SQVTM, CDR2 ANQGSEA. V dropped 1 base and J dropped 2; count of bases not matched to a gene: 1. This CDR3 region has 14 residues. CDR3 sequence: CSVEGQGANYGYTF. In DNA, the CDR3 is TGCAGCGTTGAAGGACAGGGGGCCAACTATGGCTACACCTTC.

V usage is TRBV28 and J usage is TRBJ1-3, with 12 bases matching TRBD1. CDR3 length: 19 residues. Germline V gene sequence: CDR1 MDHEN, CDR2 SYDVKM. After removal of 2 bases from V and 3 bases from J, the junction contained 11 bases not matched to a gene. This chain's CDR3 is CASSLPGQGAPLGGNTIYF. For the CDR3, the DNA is TGTGCCAGCAGTTTACCGGGACAGGGGGCTCCACTCGGTGGAAACACCATATATTTT.

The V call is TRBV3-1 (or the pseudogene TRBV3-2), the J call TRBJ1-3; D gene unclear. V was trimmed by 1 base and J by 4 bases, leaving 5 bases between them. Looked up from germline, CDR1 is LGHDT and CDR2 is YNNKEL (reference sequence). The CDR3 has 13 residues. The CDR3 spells CASSQGSGNTIYF. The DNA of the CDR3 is TGTGCCAGCAGCCAAGGTTCAGGAAACACCATATATTTT.

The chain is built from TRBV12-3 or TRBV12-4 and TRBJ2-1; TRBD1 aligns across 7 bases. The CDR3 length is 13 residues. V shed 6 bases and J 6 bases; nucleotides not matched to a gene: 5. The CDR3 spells CASRRDSLNEQFF. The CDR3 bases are TGTGCCAGCAGACGGGACAGCCTCAATGAGCAGTTCTTC.

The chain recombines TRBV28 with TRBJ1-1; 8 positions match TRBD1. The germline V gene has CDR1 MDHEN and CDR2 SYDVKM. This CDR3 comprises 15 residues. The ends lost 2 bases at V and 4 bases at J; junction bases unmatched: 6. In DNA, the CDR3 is TGTGCCAGCAGTTTACAGGGGGCTTCCTCCACTGAAGCTTTCTTT. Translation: CASSLQGASSTEAFF. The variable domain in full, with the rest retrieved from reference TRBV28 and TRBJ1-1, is DVKVTQSSRYLVKRTGEKVFLECVQDMDHENMFWYRQDPGLGLRLIYFSYDVKMKEKGDIPEGYSVSREKKERFSLILESASTNQTSMYLCASSLQGASSTEAFFGQGTRLTVV.

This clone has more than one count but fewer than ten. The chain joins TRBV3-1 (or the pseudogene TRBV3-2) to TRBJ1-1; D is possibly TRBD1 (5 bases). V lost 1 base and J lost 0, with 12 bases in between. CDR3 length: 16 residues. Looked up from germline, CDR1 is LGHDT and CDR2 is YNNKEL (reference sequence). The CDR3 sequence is CASSQGVGALNTEAFF. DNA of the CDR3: TGTGCCAGCAGCCAAGGGGTTGGGGCCTTGAACACTGAAGCTTTCTTT.

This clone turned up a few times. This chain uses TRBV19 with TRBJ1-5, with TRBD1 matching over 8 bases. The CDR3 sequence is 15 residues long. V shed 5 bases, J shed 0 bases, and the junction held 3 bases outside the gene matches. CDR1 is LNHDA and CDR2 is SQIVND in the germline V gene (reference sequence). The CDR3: CASSVGQASNQPQHF. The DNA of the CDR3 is TGTGCCAGTAGTGTGGGACAGGCTAGCAATCAGCCCCAGCATTTT.

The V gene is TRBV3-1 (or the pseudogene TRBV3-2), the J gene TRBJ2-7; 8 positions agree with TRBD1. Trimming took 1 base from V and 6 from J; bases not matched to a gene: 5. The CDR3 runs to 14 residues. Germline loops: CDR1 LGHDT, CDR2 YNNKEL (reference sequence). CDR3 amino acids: CASSQGTGFGEQYF. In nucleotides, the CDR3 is TGTGCCAGCAGCCAAGGGACAGGGTTCGGCGAGCAGTACTTC.

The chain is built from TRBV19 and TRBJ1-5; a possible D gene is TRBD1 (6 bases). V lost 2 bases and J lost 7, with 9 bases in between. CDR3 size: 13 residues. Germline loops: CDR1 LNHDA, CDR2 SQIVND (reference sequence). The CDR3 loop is CASSIQGTQPQHF. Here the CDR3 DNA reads TGTGCCAGTAGTATACAGGGGACCCAGCCCCAGCATTTT.

In DNA form, the CDR3 reads TGTGCCACCAGTGATTGGACAGGGCCCTACAATGAGCAGTTCTTC. It yields the protein CATSDWTGPYNEQFF. The chain links TRBV24-1 to TRBJ2-1; TRBD1 matches at 8 bases. The CDR3 is made up of 15 amino acids. Per the germline V gene, CDR1 is KGHDR and CDR2 is SFDVKD. V lost 2 bases to trimming and J lost 2 bases; unmatched junction nucleotides: 1.

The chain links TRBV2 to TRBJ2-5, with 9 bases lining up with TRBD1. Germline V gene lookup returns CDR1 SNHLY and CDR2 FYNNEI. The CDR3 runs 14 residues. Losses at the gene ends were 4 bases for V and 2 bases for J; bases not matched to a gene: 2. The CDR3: CASSGGQGQETQYF. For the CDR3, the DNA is TGTGCCAGCAGTGGGGGACAGGGACAAGAGACCCAGTACTTC.

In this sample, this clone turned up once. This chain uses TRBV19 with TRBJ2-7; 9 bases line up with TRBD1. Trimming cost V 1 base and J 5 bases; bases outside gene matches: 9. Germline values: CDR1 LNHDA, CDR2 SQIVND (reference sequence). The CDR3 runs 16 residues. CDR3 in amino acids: CASSIGPGTGRNEQYF. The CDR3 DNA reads TGTGCCAGTAGTATAGGCCCCGGGACAGGGAGAAACGAGCAGTACTTC.

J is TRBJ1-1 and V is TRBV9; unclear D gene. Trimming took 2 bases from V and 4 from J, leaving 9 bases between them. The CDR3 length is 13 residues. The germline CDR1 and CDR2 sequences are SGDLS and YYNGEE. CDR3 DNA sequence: TGTGCCAGCAGCGTCTCGGGAGGCACTGAAGCTTTCTTT. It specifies CASSVSGGTEAFF.

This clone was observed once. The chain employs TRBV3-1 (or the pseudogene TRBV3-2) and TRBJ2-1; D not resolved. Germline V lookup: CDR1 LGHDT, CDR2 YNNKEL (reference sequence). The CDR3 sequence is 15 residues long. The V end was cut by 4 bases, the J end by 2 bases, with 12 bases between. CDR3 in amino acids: CASSPQAPPYNEQFF. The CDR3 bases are TGTGCCAGCAGCCCCCAGGCTCCACCCTACAATGAGCAGTTCTTC.